This TCR beta chain is from a study of T cell responses to AZD1222 COVID-19 vaccine. Findings of the study overall: Baseline serology detected seropositivity in only 5 or 6 AZD1222 recipients. Dominant at 160-218 and 743-854, vaccine-associated CD4 TCRs also spanned spike.

Repertoires were generated with immunoSEQ multiplex PCR, while TCRdb's copy carries only in-frame clones and drops some. The table has roughly 77,000 clones, more than 85% seen once. Germline V lookup: CDR1 ENHRY, CDR2 SYGVKD. The trim removed 8 bases at V and 4 bases at J, leaving 0 bases unmatched. This CDR3 region has 11 residues. With regard to this clone: Its target is unknown.

The TCR comes from an adult who received the AZD1222 COVID-19 vaccine. The sample was peripheral blood, taken 28 days after the second AZD1222 dose. This chain uses TRBV10-3 with TRBJ2-7; 9 bases agree with TRBD1. Here the CDR3 DNA reads TGTGCCATCGGACAGGGGTACGAGCAGTACTTC. Residues: CAIGQGYEQYF.